A single T cell receptor beta chain is shown here with its context. Clones were sequenced by immunoSEQ multiplex PCR, and TCRdb holds only the in-frame ones, with some missing. The sample contains just under 250,000 clones, 85% to 90% of which appear only once. The data were taken from a study of Ad26.COV2.S vaccination and SARS-CoV-2 variants. About the study: Within the COV1001 Ad26.COV2.S trial arm, the donor was enrolled.

The CDR3 has 15 residues. CDR1 is LNHNV, CDR2 YYDKDF, per germline (reference sequence). V was clipped by 5 bases and J by 3 bases, with 14 bases between them. Documented treatment: around 19 received Ad26.COV2.S at low or high dose, single or two shots; about 5 received placebo; per-sample allocation not given. Collection of samples fell on day 63 after the first vaccine or placebo injection. This material consisted of peripheral blood, taken in a trial of Ad26.COV2.S vaccine versus placebo. This clonotype was obtained from a person aged 18-65 years who received the Ad26.COV2.S COVID-19 vaccine or a placebo. This chain links TRBV15 with TRBJ2-1, with D perhaps matching TRBD1 (6 bases). The CDR3 protein is CATSPARGNYNEQFF. CDR3 sequence (DNA): TGTGCCACCAGCCCCGCGAGGGGGAACTACAATGAGCAGTTCTTC.